This TCR beta chain was documented in a study of blood T cells in healthy people across ages. This clonotype was detected many times. Alongside a J-beta primer mix, a sample-barcoded 5' primer served in a second PCR lasting about 6 to 12 cycles. TCRdb independently ran MiXCR on the 5' RACE reads; one entry per CDR3 protein. The table lists 1.5 million to 2 million distinct CDR3 sequences, about 50% of them singletons. Those donating, healthy Caucasian individuals from Russia, were aged roughly 6 to 90. The specimen sequenced was blood. This clonotype was sampled from a middle-aged woman in good health.

CDR3: CASSYSIGGGTDTQYF. CDR3 DNA sequence: TGTGCCAGCAGTTACTCGATCGGCGGGGGCACAGATACGCAGTATTTT. The chain links TRBV6-2 or TRBV6-3 to TRBJ2-3; possibly TRBD2 for D (6 bases). In germline, CDR1 is MNHEY, CDR2 SVGEGT. This CDR3 comprises 16 residues. V lost 0 bases, J lost 1 base, and 11 bases lay in between.